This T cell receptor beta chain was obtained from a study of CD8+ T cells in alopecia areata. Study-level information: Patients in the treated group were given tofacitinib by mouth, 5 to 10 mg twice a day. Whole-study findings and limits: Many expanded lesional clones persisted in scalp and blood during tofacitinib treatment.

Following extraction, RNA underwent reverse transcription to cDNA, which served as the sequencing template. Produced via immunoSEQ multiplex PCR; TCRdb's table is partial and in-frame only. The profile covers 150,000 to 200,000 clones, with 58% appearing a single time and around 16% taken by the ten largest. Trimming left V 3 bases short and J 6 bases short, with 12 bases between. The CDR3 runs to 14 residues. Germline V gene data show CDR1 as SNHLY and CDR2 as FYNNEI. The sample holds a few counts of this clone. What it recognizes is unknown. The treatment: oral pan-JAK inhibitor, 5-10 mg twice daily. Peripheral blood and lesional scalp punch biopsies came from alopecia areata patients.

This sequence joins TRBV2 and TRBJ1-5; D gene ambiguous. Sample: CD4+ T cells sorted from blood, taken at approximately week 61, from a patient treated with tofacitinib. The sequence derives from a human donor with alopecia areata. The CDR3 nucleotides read TGTGCCAGCAGTGACGGTCGACCGGGTCAGCCCCAGCATTTT. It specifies CASSDGRPGQPQHF.